This T cell receptor beta chain appears in the sequencing data of a study of blood T cell repertoires in COVID-19. The CDR3 runs 15 residues. Germline lookup yields CDR1 WSHSY and CDR2 SAAADI. The V end was cut by 0 bases, the J end by 4 bases, with 11 bases between. The method was immunoSEQ multiplex PCR; TCRdb's version includes in-frame clones alone and lacks a portion of them. This table holds about 190,000 clones, approximately 80% found once. This TCR derives from a man in his sixties with acute or convalescent COVID-19. Source material: peripheral blood. This rearrangement joins TRBV10-2 to TRBJ2-3; TRBD2 is a possible D gene (5 bases). CDR3 sequence (DNA): TGCGCCAGCAGTGAGTCCTGGGTAGCGCCAGATACGCAGTATTTT. Protein product: CASSESWVAPDTQYF.